This record looks at one T cell receptor beta chain sequence and its context. Original processing notes: Amplification of reference gene primers was used by the study to estimate nucleated cell counts. TCRdb keeps only in-frame clones here, not all; method: immunoSEQ multiplex PCR. That table supplies the V and J calls and clone size; D and trimming were determined from the DNA. This table holds around 250,000 clones, 85% to 90% found once. This sample was taken from a study of blood T cell repertoires in COVID-19. The length of the CDR3 is 12 residues. The clonotype comes from a woman aged 25-40 years with acute COVID-19. Sequenced sample: PBMCs or T cells enriched from blood (not recorded which). This chain connects TRBV21-1 to TRBJ1-5; the table calls TRBD1, which could not be checked here. TRBV21-1 is a pseudogene. The CDR3 DNA sequence: TGTGCCAGCAGTCTAACTGTCCTCAGGGGGCATTTT. Residues: CASSLTVLRGHF.